This T cell receptor beta chain was profiled in a study of post-analysis software for immune sequencing data. About the study: Recorded disease courses covered relapsing-remitting, secondary progressive and progressive-relapsing multiple sclerosis. Some patients had no subtype annotation.

Study-level points and caveats: Relative to controls, patients with multiple sclerosis showed significantly lower normalized Chao1 diversity. Patients showed TRBV5-6, TRBV5-1 and TRBV20-1 among a few TRBV segments more frequent than in controls. The authors found that F measure strongly co-clustered same-batch samples.

TCR beta cDNA libraries included unique molecular identifiers. TCRdb ran MiXCR on the PCR reads and lists one entry per CDR3 protein. The table has around 160,000 distinct CDR3 sequences, under 40% seen once. This CDR3 has 16 residues. CDR1 is DFQATT and CDR2 is SNEGSKA in the germline V gene (reference sequence). Trimming cost V 4 bases and J 3 bases, with 22 bases left between them. Comments on this clonotype: No antigen is known for it.

This clonotype was obtained from a girl aged 10 to 17 with multiple sclerosis. The chain joins TRBV20-1 to TRBJ2-7; possible D gene TRBD1, 6 bases. The specimen comprised blood, sampled after autologous hematopoietic stem cell transplantation. CDR3 DNA: TGCAGTGCTACCGCCCACGAGGGACACCCATACTACGAGCAGTACTTC. Residues: CSATAHEGHPYYEQYF.